Following are 26 T cell receptor beta chains from one sample sequenced in a study of CD8 T cells in ankylosing spondylitis. MiXCR, run by TCRdb on the 5' RACE reads, gives a single entry per CDR3 protein. The sample comprises roughly 130,000 distinct CDR3 sequences, over 7% of which are singletons, and 2.5% to 3.5% rests with the top ten. Sequenced sample: blood, either unsorted or a sorted T cell fraction (not recorded which). These receptors were taken from a male donor with ankylosing spondylitis or in good health (not recorded which).

This chain links TRBV20-1 with TRBJ2-1; D not certain. The CDR3 loop spans 16 amino acids. Germline-derived CDR1 and CDR2 are DFQATT and SNEGSKA (reference sequence). Trimming cost V 0 bases and J 0 bases, with 12 bases left between them. In DNA, the CDR3 is TGCAGTGCTAGAGATCCTAGGGCTCTCTCCTACAATGAGCAGTTCTTC. Translating it yields CSARDPRALSYNEQFF.

CDR3 region: CASSLWTSWGRGNEQFF. CDR3 bases: TGTGCCAGCAGCTTATGGACTAGCTGGGGTAGGGGCAATGAGCAGTTCTTC. This chain uses TRBV7-2 with TRBJ2-1; 8 bases map to TRBD2. The CDR3 spans 17 residues. Per germline, CDR1 SGHTA and CDR2 FQGNSA. V gave up 2 bases and J gave up 6 bases; unmatched junction bases: 12.

At least ten counts were recorded for this clonotype. V gene TRBV28 combines with J gene TRBJ2-6, with 7 bases matching TRBD2. The length of the CDR3 is 14 residues. The germline CDR1 and CDR2 sequences are MDHEN and SYDVKM. V lost 8 bases, J lost 4 bases, and 5 bases stayed unmatched. CDR3 nucleotide sequence: TGTGCCAGCCAAGGGGAGGGCGGGGCCAACGTCCTGACTTTC. Residues: CASQGEGGANVLTF.

This clonotype was counted many times. V and J are TRBV28 and TRBJ1-1; D possibly corresponds to TRBD1 (6 bases). The V and J ends lost 5 bases and 2 bases respectively, with 18 bases between them. The CDR3 is 16 amino acids. The germline gives CDR1 MDHEN, CDR2 SYDVKM. CDR3 sequence reads: CASSVYHRGFNTEAFF. Here the CDR3 DNA reads TGTGCCAGCAGTGTCTACCATAGGGGGTTTAACACTGAAGCTTTCTTT.

This clonotype was counted a few times. The V and J genes are TRBV10-3 and TRBJ2-7; D gene unclear. CDR1 ENHRY and CDR2 SYGVKD come from the germline V gene. This CDR3 contains 13 residues. Trimming removed 0 bases at V and 6 bases at J, with 9 bases between. The CDR3 spells CAISESGYSEQYF. The DNA of the CDR3 is TGTGCCATCAGTGAGTCTGGGTACTCCGAGCAGTACTTC.

This clonotype appeared many times. The chain combines TRBV12-3 or TRBV12-4 with TRBJ2-1; no clear D gene. CDR3 length equals 15 residues. V lost 7 bases and J lost 5, with 18 bases in between. The chain's CDR3 is CASMSSARSNNEQFF. In DNA, the CDR3 is TGTGCCAGCATGTCTTCGGCTAGAAGTAACAATGAGCAGTTCTTC.

This clonotype was observed at least ten times. The genes are TRBV6-1 and TRBJ1-1, with TRBD1 as a possible D gene (5 bases). CDR3 length equals 13 residues. Per germline, CDR1 MNHNS and CDR2 SASEGT. The V end lost 6 bases, the J end lost 6 bases, and 14 bases lay between the germline ends. The CDR3 bases are TGTGCCAGCAGACCCTACCGGGGGGCTGAAGCTTTCTTT. This codes for CASRPYRGAEAFF.

This sequence joins TRBV7-2 and TRBJ1-5, with a possible D match to TRBD1 (6 bases). V lost 2 bases to trimming and J lost 0 bases, with 8 bases between them. The CDR3 is made up of 15 amino acids. Germline CDR1 SGHTA, CDR2 FQGNSA. This CDR3 reads CASSLRTVSNQPQHF. In DNA, the CDR3 is TGTGCCAGCAGCTTAAGGACAGTTAGCAATCAGCCCCAGCATTTT.

This clonotype was detected only a few times. The J gene is TRBJ1-2, the V gene TRBV7-8; the match to TRBD1 covers 7 bases. Germline trimming cut 5 bases from V and 4 bases from J; bases unmatched to any gene: 7. This CDR3 region has 14 residues. Germline V gene lookup returns CDR1 SGHVS and CDR2 FQNEAQ. The CDR3, as DNA: TGTGCCAGCAGCCCTCTAGACAGGGCCTATGGCTACACCTTC. As protein: CASSPLDRAYGYTF.

This clonotype was observed a single time. The V and J genes are TRBV5-5 and TRBJ2-5; no definite D call. Germline CDR1 reads SGHKS; CDR2 reads YYEKEE (reference sequence). CDR3 length equals 14 residues. V was clipped by 9 bases and J by 1 base, with 16 bases between them. For the CDR3, the DNA is TGTGCCACCAAAACGGTGGCGACCCAAGAGACCCAGTACTTC. Translation gives CATKTVATQETQYF.

The table lists this clonotype with a few counts. This sequence joins TRBV29-1 and TRBJ1-2, with TRBD1 matching over 8 bases. Trimming at V came to 1 base and at J to 5 bases, leaving 6 bases not matched to a gene. Germline V gene sequence: CDR1 SQVTM, CDR2 ANQGSEA. This CDR3 region has 14 residues. CDR3 region: CSVEGGQGTYGYTF. The CDR3 DNA sequence: TGCAGCGTTGAAGGCGGACAGGGTACTTATGGCTACACCTTC.

This clonotype came up many times. The V gene is TRBV5-1, the J gene TRBJ2-7, with no clear D. Trimming took off 1 base at V and 4 bases at J, with 15 bases between the two ends. This CDR3 is built from 15 residues. Germline V gene lookup returns CDR1 SGHRS and CDR2 YFSETQ. The CDR3 loop is CASSLYAGPLYEQYF. As DNA, the CDR3 is TGCGCCAGCAGCTTGTACGCAGGACCCTTATACGAGCAGTACTTC.

The V and J genes are TRBV11-2 and TRBJ2-3; 8 nucleotides line up with TRBD2. Germline CDR1 SGHAT, CDR2 FQNNGV. Germline trimming cut 5 bases from V and 4 bases from J; bases unmatched to any gene: 5. This CDR3 comprises 14 residues. CDR3 nucleotide sequence: TGTGCCAGCAGCAGGCCGGGAGGGGCAGATACGCAGTATTTT. Its protein is CASSRPGGADTQYF.

This clonotype was found many times. This chain links TRBV20-1 with TRBJ2-4; D gene ambiguous. The CDR3 is made up of 13 amino acids. V was shortened by 3 bases and J by 0 bases, with 6 bases between the two germline ends. CDR1 and CDR2 (germline): DFQATT, SNEGSKA (reference sequence). The CDR3 protein is CSARDIAKNIQYF. In DNA, the CDR3 is TGCAGTGCTAGGGATATAGCCAAAAACATTCAGTACTTC.

This clonotype appeared many times. V is TRBV19 and J is TRBJ2-2; either TRBD1 or TRBD2 may fit D (5 bases each). Germline values: CDR1 LNHDA, CDR2 SQIVND (reference sequence). Trimming removed 4 bases at V and 1 base at J, with 10 bases between. This CDR3 has 15 amino acids. CDR3 DNA: TGTGCCAGTAGTAATGGGGGACGGAACACCGGGGAGCTGTTTTTT. This sequence encodes CASSNGGRNTGELFF.

The sample holds many counts of this clonotype. V is TRBV5-1 and J is TRBJ2-1; maybe TRBD2 (5 bases). Germline V gene sequence: CDR1 SGHRS, CDR2 YFSETQ. The V end lost 0 bases, the J end lost 3 bases, and 13 bases lay between the germline ends. The CDR3 is 16 residues long. The CDR3, as DNA: TGCGCCAGCAGCTTGGTCACGGGAACTAGCTACAATGAGCAGTTCTTC. Translated, it gives CASSLVTGTSYNEQFF.

This clonotype was recorded at least ten times. This chain connects TRBV20-1 to TRBJ2-3; a weak D match, TRBD2 (5 bases). The V end was cut by 5 bases, the J end by 2 bases, with 14 bases between. The CDR3 length is 14 residues. Germline V lookup: CDR1 DFQATT, CDR2 SNEGSKA (reference sequence). CDR3 coding DNA: TGCAGTGCTCCGACATGGACTTACACAGATACGCAGTATTTT. Its translation: CSAPTWTYTDTQYF.

The chain recombines TRBV15 with TRBJ2-3, with 8 bases that match TRBD1. Looked up from germline, CDR1 is LNHNV and CDR2 is YYDKDF (reference sequence). With 5 bases clipped from V and 1 base from J, the junction kept 8 bases outside the gene matches. The CDR3 consists of 16 residues. CDR3 in DNA: TGTGCCACCAGCTTTCCAGGGGGCAAGGGCACAGATACGCAGTATTTT. This sequence encodes CATSFPGGKGTDTQYF.

V gene TRBV5-1 combines with J gene TRBJ1-2; a possible D gene is TRBD1 (5 bases). The CDR3 is made up of 17 amino acids. Germline values: CDR1 SGHRS, CDR2 YFSETQ. V was pared by 7 bases and J by 8 bases, with 30 bases between. CDR3 DNA sequence: TGCGCCAGCCGAACGAGGGACGGGATGGGTGTAATGAGAGGCTACACCTTC. Translating gives CASRTRDGMGVMRGYTF.

This clonotype was counted many times. The junction departs from the called germline gene at one end, perhaps through a read error. The chain recombines TRBV20-1 with TRBJ2-1; unclear D gene. Germline V gene sequence: CDR1 DFQATT, CDR2 SNEGSKA (reference sequence). There are 12 residues in the CDR3. This CDR3 is CSARESYNEQFF. The CDR3 bases are TGCAGTGCTCGAGAAAGCTACAATGAGCAGTTCTTC.

This clonotype was picked up many times. The chain links TRBV12-3 or TRBV12-4 to TRBJ2-3, with no clear D. The CDR3 loop spans 12 amino acids. Trimming removed 1 base at V and 3 bases at J, with 2 bases between. The DNA of the CDR3 is TGTGCCAGCAGTTTAGGGACAGATACGCAGTATTTT. This gives the protein CASSLGTDTQYF.

This clonotype appeared many times. This chain joins TRBV7-2 and TRBJ1-5; D possibly corresponds to TRBD1 (6 bases). With 1 base removed from V and 4 bases from J, the gap between germline ends came to 8 bases. Germline CDR1 is SGHTA and CDR2 is FQGNSA. There are 14 residues in the CDR3. The CDR3 DNA sequence: TGTGCCAGCAGCTTAGTTCAGGGGAATCAGCCCCAGCATTTT. This codes for CASSLVQGNQPQHF. The full variable domain, completed using reference TRBV7-2 and TRBJ1-5, is GAGVSQSPSNKVTEKGKDVELRCDPISGHTALYWYRQSLGQGLEFLIYFQGNSAPDKSGLPSDRFSAERTGGSVSTLTIQRTQQEDSAVYLCASSLVQGNQPQHFGDGTRLSIL.

This clonotype was seen repeatedly, ten times or more. The CDR3 region is CSVDLGGGGGYTF. In DNA, the CDR3 is TGCAGCGTTGACCTTGGGGGAGGTGGCGGCTACACCTTC. This rearrangement joins TRBV29-1 to TRBJ1-2; tentative D call: TRBD1 (5 bases). Germline V gene data show CDR1 as SQVTM and CDR2 as ANQGSEA. Trimming left V 3 bases short and J 8 bases short, with 16 bases between. This CDR3 has 13 amino acids.

At least ten counts were recorded for this clonotype. The DNA for the CDR3 is TGCGCCAGCAGCTTGGACGGAGGCTATGGCTACACCTTC. This gives the protein CASSLDGGYGYTF. The chain joins TRBV5-1 to TRBJ1-2, with D unclear. Germline CDR1 and CDR2: SGHRS and YFSETQ. CDR3 length equals 13 residues. Trimming cost V 0 bases and J 4 bases, with 7 bases left between them.

This clonotype was seen at least ten times. This rearrangement joins TRBV20-1 to TRBJ2-3; D remains ambiguous. The length of the CDR3 is 15 residues. CDR1 and CDR2 from the germline V gene are DFQATT and SNEGSKA (reference sequence). V lost 0 bases, J lost 2 bases, and 12 bases lay in between. The CDR3 coding sequence is TGCAGTGCTAGAGATCGAAAGGGTACCACAGATACGCAGTATTTT. It translates to CSARDRKGTTDTQYF.

The J gene is TRBJ2-3, the V gene TRBV7-9, with D perhaps TRBD2 (7 bases). The CDR3 consists of 15 residues. CDR1 is SEHNR, CDR2 FQNEAQ, per germline (reference sequence). The V gene lost 5 bases and the J gene lost 1 base, with 13 bases spanning the gap. Written as DNA, the CDR3 is TGTGCCAGCAGCCTCAGGGGAGGGGGCACAGATACGCAGTATTTT. Residues: CASSLRGGGTDTQYF.